This T cell receptor beta chain was obtained from a study of shared clonotypes between healthy human individuals. Study-wide context: A few men and two women, aged 18 to 49, were donors.

Original data processing: Filtering of immunoSEQ junctional sequences could not match full-length read filtering. Clones were sequenced by immunoSEQ multiplex PCR, and TCRdb holds only the in-frame ones, with some missing. V, J and clone size reflect that table, while D and trimming were determined from the DNA. The sample holds about 980,000 clones, approximately 76% seen once. This CDR3 has 14 residues. The V and J ends lost 2 bases and 11 bases respectively, with 20 bases between them. CDR1 is GTSNPN, CDR2 SVGIG, per germline (reference sequence). From CD4+ cells came CD45RA+ naive and CD45RA-negative memory subsets.

This receptor was identified in a man aged 18 to 30 in good health. The sequenced sample was memory CD4+ T cells sorted from blood. The subset: CD45RA-negative fraction. This rearrangement joins TRBV30 to TRBJ2-3, with D possibly TRBD2 on 5 matching bases. The CDR3 DNA follows: TGTGCCTGGAGTAACGCGGCCCTCCGCAGCGGGCAGTATTTT. It encodes CAWSNAALRSGQYF.